A selection of T cell receptor beta chains follows, all from one sample in a study of cytomegalovirus exposure and HLA in healthy donors. Here immunoSEQ multiplex PCR was the method, and the copy in TCRdb shows in-frame clones only, minus some. The sample lists 150,000 to 200,000 clones; roughly 77% were seen once. Sample: PBMCs. These receptors all come from a man in his late teens or twenties in good health and CMV-seropositive. The CDR3 runs from the conserved cysteine through the conserved F or W. A row's size may be missing; if present it is once, few, many or a size class.

v_call: TRBV11-2; clone_size: NA; cdr3_aa: CASSPGQGTDTQYF
v_call: TRBV12-5; clone_size: NA; cdr3_aa: CASGKGGTGKHSGANVLTF
v_call: TRBV9; clone_size: NA; cdr3_aa: CASSPGLHTEAFF
v_call: TRBV14; clone_size: few; cdr3_aa: CASSGQGRGNTEAFF
v_call: TRBV4-1; clone_size: NA; cdr3_aa: CASSQGDSLKETQYF
v_call: TRBV7-2; clone_size: many; cdr3_aa: CASSLIGGYGNTIYF
v_call: TRBV7-2; clone_size: once; cdr3_aa: CASSWAGVKDTQYF
v_call: TRBV11-2; clone_size: few; cdr3_aa: CASSLAVRGELNTEAFF
v_call: TRBV28; clone_size: NA; cdr3_aa: CASSLGTYRTAGQGNVDFF
v_call: TRBV19; clone_size: NA; cdr3_aa: CASSPPGHHGGTDTQYF
v_call: TRBV2; clone_size: NA; cdr3_aa: CASSEAGVGNEKLFF
v_call: TRBV28; clone_size: NA; cdr3_aa: CASSPPFPGELFF
v_call: TRBV6-1; clone_size: once; cdr3_aa: CASSDPSGGYQETQYF
v_call: TRBV7-9; clone_size: NA; cdr3_aa: CASSRGRGTGETQYF
v_call: TRBV25-1; clone_size: once; cdr3_aa: CASSENSRVGRETQYF
v_call: TRBV29-1; clone_size: NA; cdr3_aa: CSVIDLAGGTVTGELFF
v_call: TRBV7-9; clone_size: NA; cdr3_aa: CSSSLGPGNEQFF
v_call: TRBV7-8; clone_size: NA; cdr3_aa: CASSPTGNNEKLFF
v_call: TRBV7-8; clone_size: NA; cdr3_aa: CASSGGGLIGNEAFF
v_call: TRBV11-3; clone_size: once; cdr3_aa: CASSFRVGDMDTEAFF
v_call: TRBV4-1; clone_size: NA; cdr3_aa: CASSRTWSEDRVNQPQHF
v_call: TRBV9; clone_size: few; cdr3_aa: CASSARDRVLYQETQYF
v_call: TRBV14; clone_size: NA; cdr3_aa: CASSPIGGRANTEAFF
v_call: TRBV27; clone_size: NA; cdr3_aa: CASSSGGRNQPQHF
v_call: TRBV19; clone_size: NA; cdr3_aa: CASSIWGQGADQPQHF
v_call: TRBV15; clone_size: NA; cdr3_aa: CATSRDNAGLTEAFF